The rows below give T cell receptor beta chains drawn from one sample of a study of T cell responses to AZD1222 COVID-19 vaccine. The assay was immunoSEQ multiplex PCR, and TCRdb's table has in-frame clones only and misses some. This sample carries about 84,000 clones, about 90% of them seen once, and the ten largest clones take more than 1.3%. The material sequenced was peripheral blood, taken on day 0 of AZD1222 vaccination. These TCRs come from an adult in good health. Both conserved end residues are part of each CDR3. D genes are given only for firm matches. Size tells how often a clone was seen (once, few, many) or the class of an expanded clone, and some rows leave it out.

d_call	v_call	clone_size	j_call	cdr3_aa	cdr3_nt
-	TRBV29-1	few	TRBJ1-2	CSVEDLVVGGYTF	TGCAGCGTTGAAGATCTTGTAGTTGGTGGCTACACCTTC
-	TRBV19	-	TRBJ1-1	CASSRVLRGTEAFF	TGTGCCAGTAGTAGGGTCCTACGGGGGACTGAAGCTTTCTTT
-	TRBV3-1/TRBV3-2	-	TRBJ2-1	CASSHMRSTLINEQFF	TGTGCCAGCAGCCATATGCGGTCGACCTTGATCAATGAGCAGTTCTTC
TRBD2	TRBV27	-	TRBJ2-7	CASSSSGSFNEQYF	TGTGCCAGCAGCTCTAGCGGGAGTTTCAACGAGCAGTACTTC
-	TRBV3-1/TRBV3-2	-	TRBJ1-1	CASSQDRRENTEAFF	TGTGCCAGCAGCCAAGATCGGAGGGAGAACACTGAAGCTTTCTTT
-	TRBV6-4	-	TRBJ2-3	CASSEIEGADTQYF	TGTGCCAGCAGTGAAATTGAAGGAGCAGATACGCAGTATTTT
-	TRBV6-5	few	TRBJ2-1	CATQQGNEQFF	TGTGCCACCCAGCAGGGCAATGAGCAGTTCTTC
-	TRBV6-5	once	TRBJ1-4	CASRPGATNEKLFF	TGTGCCAGCAGGCCGGGGGCAACTAATGAAAAACTGTTTTTT
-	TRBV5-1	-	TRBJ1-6	CASSPRDGGHLHF	TGCGCCAGCAGCCCAAGGGATGGGGGACACCTCCACTTT
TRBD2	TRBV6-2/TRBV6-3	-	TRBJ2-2	CASSSPGTSGPTGELFF	TGTGCCAGCAGTTCCCCCGGGACTAGCGGGCCCACCGGGGAGCTGTTTTTT
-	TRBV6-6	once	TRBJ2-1	CASSTGGPNEQFF	TGTGCCAGCAGCACAGGAGGGCCTAATGAGCAGTTCTTC
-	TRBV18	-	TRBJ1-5	CASSPRVGDQPQHF	TGTGCCAGCTCACCACGGGTTGGTGATCAGCCCCAGCATTTT
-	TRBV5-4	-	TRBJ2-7	CASSSKGKSSYEQYF	TGTGCCAGCAGCTCGAAGGGGAAAAGCTCCTACGAGCAGTACTTC
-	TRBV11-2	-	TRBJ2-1	CASSLDNAGGEQFF	TGTGCCAGCAGCTTAGATAACGCGGGCGGTGAGCAGTTCTTC
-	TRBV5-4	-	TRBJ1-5	CASSLYQGAPGSNQPQHF	TGTGCCAGCAGCTTATATCAGGGAGCACCCGGTAGCAATCAGCCCCAGCATTTT
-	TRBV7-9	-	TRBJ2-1	CASSLAGDTSSYNEQFF	TGTGCCAGCAGCTTAGCGGGTGACACCAGCTCCTACAATGAGCAGTTCTTC
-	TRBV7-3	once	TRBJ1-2	CASSLKGQGRIGYTF	TGTGCCAGCAGCTTAAAAGGGCAGGGGAGGATCGGCTACACCTTC
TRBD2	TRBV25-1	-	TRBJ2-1	CASSRSLAGSYNEQFF	TGTGCCAGCAGCCGTTCTCTAGCGGGGTCCTACAATGAGCAGTTCTTC
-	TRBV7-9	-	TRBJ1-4	CASSLASGHRNEKLFF	TGTGCCAGCAGCTTAGCGTCGGGACACCGGAATGAAAAACTGTTTTTT
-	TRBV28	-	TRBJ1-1	CASSRDLMNTEAFF	TGTGCCAGCAGTCGGGATTTAATGAACACTGAAGCTTTCTTT
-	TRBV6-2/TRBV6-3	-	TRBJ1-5	CASSYSITGGTFDAQPQHF	TGTGCCAGCAGTTACTCGATTACCGGGGGGACATTCGATGCTCAGCCCCAGCATTTT
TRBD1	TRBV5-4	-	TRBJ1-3	CASSLERQGLISGNTIYF	TGTGCCAGCAGCTTGGAGAGACAGGGCCTCATCTCTGGAAACACCATATATTTT
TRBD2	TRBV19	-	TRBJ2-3	CASSILAGGADTQYF	TGTGCCAGTAGTATACTAGCGGGTGGGGCAGATACGCAGTATTTT
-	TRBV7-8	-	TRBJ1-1	CASSPVFGKGGTEAFF	TGTGCCAGCAGCCCCGTCTTTGGGAAGGGGGGGACTGAAGCTTTCTTT
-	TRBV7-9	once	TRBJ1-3	CAISPAGVGNTIYF	TGTGCCATCTCCCCGGCAGGGGTTGGAAACACCATATATTTT
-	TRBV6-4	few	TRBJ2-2	CASSDRDTGELFF	TGTGCCAGCAGTGACAGGGACACCGGGGAGCTGTTTTTT
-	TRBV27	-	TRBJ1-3	CASRSSGNTIYF	TGTGCCAGCAGATCCTCTGGAAACACCATATATTTT
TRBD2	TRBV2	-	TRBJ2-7	CASRTELAGSYEQYF	TGTGCCAGCAGAACCGAGCTAGCGGGCTCCTACGAGCAGTACTTC
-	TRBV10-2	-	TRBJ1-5	CASRYGAGNQPQHF	TGCGCCAGCCGCTATGGGGCGGGCAATCAGCCCCAGCATTTT